Listed below are T cell receptor beta chains from one sample, sequenced in a study of cytomegalovirus exposure and HLA in healthy donors. Clones were read by immunoSEQ multiplex PCR, and TCRdb kept only the in-frame ones, dropping some. The sample holds around 63,000 clones; approximately 78% are singletons and the top ten take 2.5% to 3%. The sample consisted of PBMCs. Source of these receptors: a woman aged 25 to 39 in good health and CMV-seronegative. Both conserved end residues are part of each CDR3. Fields, in order: D gene, V gene, clone size, J gene, CDR3 DNA, CDR3 protein. A D gene is named only where the DNA matches it firmly. Where a row states a size, it is once, few, many or the class of an expanded clone; other rows omit it.

TRBD1	TRBV5-4	-	TRBJ1-2	TGTGCCAGCAGCTCCGACAGGGACGGGCATGGCTACACCTTC	CASSSDRDGHGYTF
-	TRBV2	once	TRBJ1-5	TGTGCCAGCAGGGGTCCAGGGGTTGATCAGCCCCAGCATTTT	CASRGPGVDQPQHF
-	TRBV6-5	few	TRBJ1-2	TGTGCCAGCAGTTCCGGTTGGGGAGGGTATCGAAACGGCTACACCTTC	CASSSGWGGYRNGYTF
-	TRBV28	-	TRBJ1-2	TGTGCCAGCAGCCCGGTGCAGGGCTATGGCTACACCTTC	CASSPVQGYGYTF
-	TRBV6-1	-	TRBJ1-3	TGTGCCAGCAGTCCCCTGAGCGGAAACACCATATATTTT	CASSPLSGNTIYF
-	TRBV7-9	-	TRBJ1-6	TGTTCCAGCAGCTTCAGTGAAAGCTCCTATAATTCACCCCTCCACTTT	CSSSFSESSYNSPLHF
-	TRBV19	-	TRBJ2-7	TGTGCCAGTAGTTCGGACACCCCTTCCTACGAGCAGTACTTC	CASSSDTPSYEQYF
-	TRBV6-1	-	TRBJ1-6	TGTGCCAGCAGTGATGGTTTTGTCAGTAATTCACCCCTCCACTTT	CASSDGFVSNSPLHF
-	TRBV10-3	-	TRBJ1-1	TGTGCCATCAGTGAGGGGGGGAACTCTGAAGCTTTCTTT	CAISEGGNSEAFF
TRBD2	TRBV6-1	-	TRBJ2-3	TGTGCCAGCAGTGAAAGGGCTAGCGGACCCACAGATACGCAGTATTTT	CASSERASGPTDTQYF
-	TRBV7-9	-	TRBJ1-4	TGTGCCAGCAGCTTAAGTGGAGGGCCTAATGAAAAACTGTTTTTT	CASSLSGGPNEKLFF
-	TRBV19	few	TRBJ2-1	TGTGCCAGTAGTATTTACGACTTCTCCTACAATGAGCAGTTCTTC	CASSIYDFSYNEQFF
-	TRBV19	-	TRBJ1-3	TGTGCCAGTAGCCCTGCGAGGCGAAGCTCTGGAAACACCATATATTTT	CASSPARRSSGNTIYF
TRBD1	TRBV28	-	TRBJ1-1	TGTGCCAGCAGTACACAGGGGGCTAGGAAAAACACTGAAGCTTTCTTT	CASSTQGARKNTEAFF
-	TRBV29-1	-	TRBJ1-1	TGCAGCGCTGAAAAAGGAGCTGAAGCTTTCTTT	CSAEKGAEAFF
-	TRBV2	-	TRBJ2-2	TGTGCCAGCAGTGCTGATTCCAGGCTGGCCGGGGAGCTGTTTTTT	CASSADSRLAGELFF
TRBD2	TRBV29-1	-	TRBJ2-2	TGCAGCGTTGATATTTCCGGACTAGCGGGGACCTTCACCGGGGAGCTGTTTTTT	CSVDISGLAGTFTGELFF
-	TRBV7-2	-	TRBJ1-1	TGTGCCAGCAGCTTTGGACCCGGTGGAGGGATAACTGAAGCTTTCTTT	CASSFGPGGGITEAFF
-	TRBV11-3	few	TRBJ2-7	TGTGCCAGCAGCTTGGGTATTTTGGGGGACTACGAGCAGTACTTC	CASSLGILGDYEQYF
-	TRBV4-3	few	TRBJ2-3	TGCGCCAGCAGCCAAGTAGTGGGGCCCACAGATACGCAGTATTTT	CASSQVVGPTDTQYF
-	TRBV5-1	few	TRBJ1-1	TGCGCCAGCAGCTTGTTCGGGTTATCGAACACTGAAGCTTTCTTT	CASSLFGLSNTEAFF
-	TRBV7-9	-	TRBJ2-5	TGTGCCAGCAGCCTGCGCAGCGCCGTACAAGAGACCCAGTACTTC	CASSLRSAVQETQYF
TRBD1	TRBV6-5	-	TRBJ2-2	TGTGCCAGCAGTTCGGGACAGGGACGGGGCACCGGGGAGCTGTTTTTT	CASSSGQGRGTGELFF
-	TRBV7-9	few	TRBJ1-2	TGTGCCAGCAGCCCCTGGAACCAGGGGTATGGCTACACCTTC	CASSPWNQGYGYTF
-	TRBV27	-	TRBJ2-6	TGTGCCAGCAGTTCCAGCTCTGGGGCCAACGTCCTGACTTTC	CASSSSSGANVLTF
-	TRBV2	-	TRBJ2-1	TGTGCCAGCACCCCTCGAGACGGAGGGGTCAAGGAGCAGTTCTTC	CASTPRDGGVKEQFF
TRBD1	TRBV7-8	-	TRBJ1-5	TGTGCCAGCAGCTTGGGACAGGGTAGGGATCAGCCCCAGCATTTT	CASSLGQGRDQPQHF